The sequence of this T cell receptor (beta chain) was determined in a study of blood T cell repertoires in COVID-19. CDR1 is MNHEY, CDR2 SVGEGT, per germline. CDR3 length equals 17 residues. The V and J ends lost 5 bases and 6 bases respectively, with 26 bases between them. The assay was immunoSEQ multiplex PCR, and TCRdb's table has in-frame clones only and misses some. The sample has 130,000 to 150,000 clones; 87% are singletons. The rearrangement links TRBV6-2 or TRBV6-3 to TRBJ2-7; possible D gene TRBD2, 6 bases. This TCR came from a woman aged 40-49 years who had been exposed to COVID-19. The sample taken for sequencing was PBMCs or T cells enriched from blood (not recorded which). The CDR3 DNA reads TGTGCCAGCAGTCTCCAGGGAGGCCCGTCACCAATCTCCGAGCAGTACTTC. Amino acids: CASSLQGGPSPISEQYF.